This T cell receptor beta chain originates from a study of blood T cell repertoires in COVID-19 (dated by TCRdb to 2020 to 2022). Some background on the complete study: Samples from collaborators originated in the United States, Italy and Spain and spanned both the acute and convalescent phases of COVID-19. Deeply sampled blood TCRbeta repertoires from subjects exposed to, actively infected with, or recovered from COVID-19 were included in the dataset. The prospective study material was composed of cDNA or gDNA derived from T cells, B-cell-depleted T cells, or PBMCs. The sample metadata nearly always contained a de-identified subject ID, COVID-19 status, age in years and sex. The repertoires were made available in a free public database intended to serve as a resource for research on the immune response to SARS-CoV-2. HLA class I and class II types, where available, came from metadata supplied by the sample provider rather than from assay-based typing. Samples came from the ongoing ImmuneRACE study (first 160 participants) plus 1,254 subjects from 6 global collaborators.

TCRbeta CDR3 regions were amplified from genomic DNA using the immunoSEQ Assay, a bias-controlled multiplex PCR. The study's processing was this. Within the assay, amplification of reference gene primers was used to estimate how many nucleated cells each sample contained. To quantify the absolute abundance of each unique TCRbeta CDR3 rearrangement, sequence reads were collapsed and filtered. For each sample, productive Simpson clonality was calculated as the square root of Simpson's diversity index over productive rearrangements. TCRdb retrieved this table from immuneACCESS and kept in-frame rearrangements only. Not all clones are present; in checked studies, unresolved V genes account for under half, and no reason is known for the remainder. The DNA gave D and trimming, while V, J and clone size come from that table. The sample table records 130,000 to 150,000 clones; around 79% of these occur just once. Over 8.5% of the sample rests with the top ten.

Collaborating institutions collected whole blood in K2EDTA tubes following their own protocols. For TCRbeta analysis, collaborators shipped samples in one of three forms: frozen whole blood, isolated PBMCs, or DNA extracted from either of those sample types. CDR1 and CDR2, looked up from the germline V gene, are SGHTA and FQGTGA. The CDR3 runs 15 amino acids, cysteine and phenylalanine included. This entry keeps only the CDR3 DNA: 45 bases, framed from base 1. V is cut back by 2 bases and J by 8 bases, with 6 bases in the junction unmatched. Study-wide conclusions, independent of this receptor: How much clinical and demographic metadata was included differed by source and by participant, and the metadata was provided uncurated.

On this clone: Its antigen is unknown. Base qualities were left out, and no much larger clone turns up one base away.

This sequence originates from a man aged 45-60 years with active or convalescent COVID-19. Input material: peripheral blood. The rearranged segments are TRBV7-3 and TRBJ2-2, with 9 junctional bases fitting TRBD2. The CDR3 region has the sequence CASSLGLAIQGELFF. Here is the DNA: TGTGCCAGCAGCTTAGGACTAGCGATACAGGGGGAGCTGTTTTTT.